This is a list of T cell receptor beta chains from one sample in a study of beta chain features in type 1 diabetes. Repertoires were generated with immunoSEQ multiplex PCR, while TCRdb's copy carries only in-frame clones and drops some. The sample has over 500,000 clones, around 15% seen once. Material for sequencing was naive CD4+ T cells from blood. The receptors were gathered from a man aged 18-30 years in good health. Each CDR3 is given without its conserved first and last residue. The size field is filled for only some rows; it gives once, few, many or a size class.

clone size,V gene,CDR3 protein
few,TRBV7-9,ASSLVRENTEAF
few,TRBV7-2,ASSLGGDNRKLF
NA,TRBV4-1,ASSRTGDTGELF
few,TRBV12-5,ASGWTGLTGGTEAF
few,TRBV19,ASTGIPQPQH
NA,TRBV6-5,ASSYSRTYNEQF
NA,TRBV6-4,ASSDGTVSVYGYT
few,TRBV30,AWSGTRQVQETQY
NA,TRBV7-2,ASSVRSATNEKLF
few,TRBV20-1,SAPLYEQY